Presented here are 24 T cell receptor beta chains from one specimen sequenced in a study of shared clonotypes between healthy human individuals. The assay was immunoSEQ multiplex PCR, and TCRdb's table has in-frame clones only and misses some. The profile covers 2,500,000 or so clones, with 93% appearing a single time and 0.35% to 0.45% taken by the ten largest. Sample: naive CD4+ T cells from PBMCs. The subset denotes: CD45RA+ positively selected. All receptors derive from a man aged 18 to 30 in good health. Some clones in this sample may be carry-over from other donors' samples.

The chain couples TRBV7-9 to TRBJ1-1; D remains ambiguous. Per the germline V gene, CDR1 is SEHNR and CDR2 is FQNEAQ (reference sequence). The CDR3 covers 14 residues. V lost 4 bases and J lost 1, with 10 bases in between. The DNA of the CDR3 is TGTGCCAGCAGCTCTCCGGGCCCGAACACTGAAGCTTTCTTT. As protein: CASSSPGPNTEAFF.

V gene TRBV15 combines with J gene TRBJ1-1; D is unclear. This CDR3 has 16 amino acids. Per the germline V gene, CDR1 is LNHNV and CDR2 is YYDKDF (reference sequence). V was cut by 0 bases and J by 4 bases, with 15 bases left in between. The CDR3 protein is CATSRDRAGLGTEAFF. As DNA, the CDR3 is TGTGCCACCAGCAGAGATCGGGCAGGATTGGGCACTGAAGCTTTCTTT.

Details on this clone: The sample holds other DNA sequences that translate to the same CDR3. DNA for the CDR3: TGTGCCAGCAGCTTGTCCTACAATGAGCAGTTCTTC. Translation gives CASSLSYNEQFF. The V call is TRBV7-3, the J call TRBJ2-1; D gene ambiguous. CDR3 length equals 12 residues. V lost 3 bases, J lost 1 base, and 1 base lay in between. In germline, CDR1 is SGHTA, CDR2 FQGTGA.

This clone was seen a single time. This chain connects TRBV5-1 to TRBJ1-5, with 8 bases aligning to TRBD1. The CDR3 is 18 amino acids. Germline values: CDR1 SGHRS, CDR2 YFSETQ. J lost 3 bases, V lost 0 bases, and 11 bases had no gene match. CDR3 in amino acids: CASSLVPQGADFNQPQHF. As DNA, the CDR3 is TGCGCCAGCAGCTTGGTCCCCCAGGGGGCCGACTTCAATCAGCCCCAGCATTTT.

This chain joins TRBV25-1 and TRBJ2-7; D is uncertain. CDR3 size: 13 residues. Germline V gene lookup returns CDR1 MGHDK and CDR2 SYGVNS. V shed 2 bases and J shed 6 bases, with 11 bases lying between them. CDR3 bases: TGTGCCAGCAGTGAAGTACCTGGGCCCGAGCAGTACTTC. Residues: CASSEVPGPEQYF.

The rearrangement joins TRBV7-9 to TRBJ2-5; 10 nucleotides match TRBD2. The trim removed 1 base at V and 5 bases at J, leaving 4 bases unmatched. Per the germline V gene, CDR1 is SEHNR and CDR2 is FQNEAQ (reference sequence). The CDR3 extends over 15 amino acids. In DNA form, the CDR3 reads TGTGCCAGCAGCTTAGAGGGGACTAGCGTGGAGACCCAGTACTTC. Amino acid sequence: CASSLEGTSVETQYF.

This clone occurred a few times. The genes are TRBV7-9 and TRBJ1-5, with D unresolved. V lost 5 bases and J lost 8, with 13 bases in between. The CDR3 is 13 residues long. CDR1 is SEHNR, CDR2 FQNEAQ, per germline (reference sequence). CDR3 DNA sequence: TGTGCCAGCAGCCAAGAGGCGGTGGAGCCCCAGCATTTT. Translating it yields CASSQEAVEPQHF.

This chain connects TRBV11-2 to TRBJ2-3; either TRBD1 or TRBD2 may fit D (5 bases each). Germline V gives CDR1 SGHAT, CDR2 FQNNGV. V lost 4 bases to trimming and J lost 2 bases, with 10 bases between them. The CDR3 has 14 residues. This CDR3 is CASSWGTYTDTQYF. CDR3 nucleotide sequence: TGTGCCAGCAGCTGGGGGACCTACACAGATACGCAGTATTTT.

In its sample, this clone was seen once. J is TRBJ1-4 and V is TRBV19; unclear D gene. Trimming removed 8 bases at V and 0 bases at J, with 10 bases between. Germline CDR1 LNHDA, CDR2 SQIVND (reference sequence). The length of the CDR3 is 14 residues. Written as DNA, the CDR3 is TGTGCCAGTGGGGAGCCTGCAACTAATGAAAAACTGTTTTTT. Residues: CASGEPATNEKLFF. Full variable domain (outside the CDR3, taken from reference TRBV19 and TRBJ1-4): DGGITQSPKYLFRKEGQNVTLSCEQNLNHDAMYWYRQDPGQGLRLIYYSQIVNDFQKGDIAEGYSVSREKKESFPLTVTSAQKNPTAFYLCASGEPATNEKLFFGSGTQLSVL.

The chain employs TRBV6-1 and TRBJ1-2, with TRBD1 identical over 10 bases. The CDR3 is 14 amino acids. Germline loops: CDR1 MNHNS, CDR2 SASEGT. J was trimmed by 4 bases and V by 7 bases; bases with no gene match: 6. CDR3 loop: CASTPTGGSYGYTF. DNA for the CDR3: TGTGCCAGCACCCCGACAGGGGGCTCCTATGGCTACACCTTC.

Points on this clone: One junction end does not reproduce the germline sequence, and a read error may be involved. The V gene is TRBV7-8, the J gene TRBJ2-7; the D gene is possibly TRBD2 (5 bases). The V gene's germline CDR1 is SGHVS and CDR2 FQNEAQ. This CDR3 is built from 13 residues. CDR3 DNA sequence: TGTGCCAGCAGCTTCACAGCTACTAGTTTCGTGGACTTC. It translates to CASSFTATSFVDF.

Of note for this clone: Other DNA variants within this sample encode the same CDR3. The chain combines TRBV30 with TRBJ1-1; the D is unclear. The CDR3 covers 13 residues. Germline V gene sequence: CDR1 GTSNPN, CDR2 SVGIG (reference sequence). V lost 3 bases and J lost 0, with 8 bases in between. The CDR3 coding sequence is TGTGCCTGGAGGTACAGCATGAACACTGAAGCTTTCTTT. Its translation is CAWRYSMNTEAFF.

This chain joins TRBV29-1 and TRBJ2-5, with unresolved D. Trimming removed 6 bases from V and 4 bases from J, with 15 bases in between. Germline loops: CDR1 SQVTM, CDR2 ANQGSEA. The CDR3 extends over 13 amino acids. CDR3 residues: CSVRGPGRETQYF. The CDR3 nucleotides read TGCAGCGTCCGAGGCCCCGGGCGAGAGACCCAGTACTTC.

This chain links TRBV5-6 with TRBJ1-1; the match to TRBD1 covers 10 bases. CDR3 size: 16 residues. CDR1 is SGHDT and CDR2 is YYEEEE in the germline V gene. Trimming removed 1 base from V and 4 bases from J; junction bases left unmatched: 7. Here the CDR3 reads CASSLIGDRGGTEAFF. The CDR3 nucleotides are TGTGCCAGCAGCTTGATAGGGGACAGGGGAGGCACTGAAGCTTTCTTT.

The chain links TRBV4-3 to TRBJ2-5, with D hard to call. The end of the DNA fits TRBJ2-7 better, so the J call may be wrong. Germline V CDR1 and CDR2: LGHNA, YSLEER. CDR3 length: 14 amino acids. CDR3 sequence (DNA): TGCGCCAGCAGCCAAGAAGCAGGAGCCTACGAGCAGTACTTC. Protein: CASSQEAGAYEQYF.

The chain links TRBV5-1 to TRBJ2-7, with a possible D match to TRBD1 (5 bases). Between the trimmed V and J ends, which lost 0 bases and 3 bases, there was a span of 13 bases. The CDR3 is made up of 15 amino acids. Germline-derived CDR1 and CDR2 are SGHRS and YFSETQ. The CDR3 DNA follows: TGCGCCAGCAGCTTGGCCGGGCGTACAGGCTACGAGCAGTACTTC. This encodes CASSLAGRTGYEQYF.

This chain's CDR3 is CASSLSIREKLFF. The CDR3 region has the DNA TGTGCCAGCAGCCTGTCTATAAGGGAAAAACTGTTTTTT. The chain uses TRBV7-9 and TRBJ1-4, with D uncertain. This CDR3 region has 13 residues. Per the germline V gene, CDR1 is SEHNR and CDR2 is FQNEAQ (reference sequence). V was cut by 5 bases and J by 8 bases, with 12 bases left in between.

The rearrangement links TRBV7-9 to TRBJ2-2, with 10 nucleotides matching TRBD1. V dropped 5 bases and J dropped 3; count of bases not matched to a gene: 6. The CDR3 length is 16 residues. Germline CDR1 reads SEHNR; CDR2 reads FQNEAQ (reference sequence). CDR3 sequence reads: CASSLRTGGHTGELFF. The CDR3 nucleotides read TGTGCCAGCAGCCTACGGACAGGGGGGCACACCGGGGAGCTGTTTTTT. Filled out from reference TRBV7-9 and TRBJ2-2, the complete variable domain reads DTGVSQNPRHKITKRGQNVTFRCDPISEHNRLYWYRQTLGQGPEFLTYFQNEAQLEKSRLLSDRFSAERPKGSFSTLEIQRTEQGDSAMYLCASSLRTGGHTGELFFGEGSRLTVL.

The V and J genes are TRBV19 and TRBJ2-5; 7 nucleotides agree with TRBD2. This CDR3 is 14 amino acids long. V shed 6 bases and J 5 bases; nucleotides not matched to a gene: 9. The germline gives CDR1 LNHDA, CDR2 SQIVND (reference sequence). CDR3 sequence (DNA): TGTGCCAGTAGCACGCGGGAGCTTGGGGAGACCCAGTACTTC. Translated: CASSTRELGETQYF.

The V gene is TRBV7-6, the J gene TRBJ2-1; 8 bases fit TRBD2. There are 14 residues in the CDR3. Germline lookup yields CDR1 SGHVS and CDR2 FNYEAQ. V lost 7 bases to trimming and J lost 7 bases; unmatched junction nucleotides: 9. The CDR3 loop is CASKPAGEVNEQFF. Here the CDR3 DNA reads TGTGCCAGCAAGCCAGCGGGAGAGGTTAATGAGCAGTTCTTC.

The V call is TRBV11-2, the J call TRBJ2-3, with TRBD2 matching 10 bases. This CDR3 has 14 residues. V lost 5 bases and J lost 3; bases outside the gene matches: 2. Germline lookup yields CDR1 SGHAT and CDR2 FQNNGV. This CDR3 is CASSQTSGTDTQYF. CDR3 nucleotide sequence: TGTGCCAGCAGCCAGACTAGCGGGACAGATACGCAGTATTTT.

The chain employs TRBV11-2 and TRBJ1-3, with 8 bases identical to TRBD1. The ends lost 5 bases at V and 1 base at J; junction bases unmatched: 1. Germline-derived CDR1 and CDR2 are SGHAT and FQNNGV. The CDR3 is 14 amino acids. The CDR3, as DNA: TGTGCCAGCAGCCGGGACAGGTCTGGAAACACCATATATTTT. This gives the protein CASSRDRSGNTIYF.

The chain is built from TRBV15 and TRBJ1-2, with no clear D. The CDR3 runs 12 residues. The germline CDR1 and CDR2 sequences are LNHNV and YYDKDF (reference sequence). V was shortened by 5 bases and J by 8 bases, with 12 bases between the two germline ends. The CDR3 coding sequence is TGTGCCACCAGCTCTGGTTTCCGAGGCTACACCTTC. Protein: CATSSGFRGYTF.

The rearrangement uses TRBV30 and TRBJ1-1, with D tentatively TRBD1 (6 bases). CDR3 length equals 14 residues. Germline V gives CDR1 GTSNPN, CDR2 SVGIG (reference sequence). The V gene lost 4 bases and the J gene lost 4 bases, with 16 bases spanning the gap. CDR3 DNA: TGTGCCTGGAAGGGGGGGAGGGGCAGCACTGAAGCTTTCTTT. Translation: CAWKGGRGSTEAFF.